These 16 T cell receptor beta chains share one sample of origin, sequenced in a study of T cell responses to AZD1222 COVID-19 vaccine. Data came from immunoSEQ multiplex PCR; TCRdb stores just in-frame clones and leaves some out. The sample lists 100,000 to 150,000 clones; about nine tenths were seen once. The sample was peripheral blood, taken on day 0 of AZD1222 vaccination. The receptors here all came from an adult in good health.

V and J are TRBV7-2 and TRBJ2-3, with a possible D match to TRBD2 (5 bases). This CDR3 has 15 residues. Germline V gene sequence: CDR1 SGHTA, CDR2 FQGNSA. V lost 1 base and J lost 1, with 9 bases in between. CDR3: CASSLVRAGTDTQYF. As DNA, the CDR3 is TGTGCCAGCAGCTTAGTGAGGGCAGGCACAGATACGCAGTATTTT. Based on the CDR3 plus reference TRBV7-2 and TRBJ2-3, the full variable domain is GAGVSQSPSNKVTEKGKDVELRCDPISGHTALYWYRQSLGQGLEFLIYFQGNSAPDKSGLPSDRFSAERTGGSVSTLTIQRTQQEDSAVYLCASSLVRAGTDTQYFGPGTRLTVL.

The chain recombines TRBV7-8 with TRBJ1-5; possible D gene TRBD1, 6 bases. The CDR3 contains 13 residues. The V end was cut by 4 bases, the J end by 6 bases, with 10 bases between. Germline V gene lookup returns CDR1 SGHVS and CDR2 FQNEAQ. The CDR3: CASSSQGGQPQHF. Written as DNA, the CDR3 is TGTGCCAGCAGCTCACAGGGTGGTCAGCCCCAGCATTTT.

The CDR3 spells CASSQDRGTYNSPLHF. CDR3 sequence (DNA): TGCGCCAGCAGCCAGGACAGGGGCACCTATAATTCACCCCTCCACTTT. The chain recombines TRBV4-3 with TRBJ1-6, with TRBD1 matching 9 bases. CDR3 length: 16 residues. The V gene end was trimmed by 3 bases and the J gene end by 2 bases; junction bases not matched to a gene: 2. The germline V gene has CDR1 LGHNA and CDR2 YSLEER.

V gene TRBV7-9 combines with J gene TRBJ2-7; 8 nucleotides agree with TRBD1. This CDR3 contains 15 residues. In germline, CDR1 is SEHNR, CDR2 FQNEAQ (reference sequence). Unmatched junction bases numbered 13, after V lost 5 bases and J lost 7 bases. CDR3 coding DNA: TGTGCCAGCAGCCACGATCAGGGGGCCCGAGGTGAGCAGTACTTC. Translated: CASSHDQGARGEQYF.

CDR3 in DNA: TGTGCCAGTAGGAGACAGGGTGAAAAACTGTTTTTT. It encodes CASRRQGEKLFF. The chain recombines TRBV19 with TRBJ1-4, with TRBD1 identical over 7 bases. J lost 7 bases, V lost 6 bases, and 2 bases had no gene match. The germline CDR1 and CDR2 sequences are LNHDA and SQIVND (reference sequence). The length of the CDR3 is 12 residues.

V is TRBV28 and J is TRBJ1-2; D remains ambiguous. The germline V gene has CDR1 MDHEN and CDR2 SYDVKM. The CDR3 sequence is 15 residues long. V shed 2 bases and J shed 4 bases, with 14 bases lying between them. The CDR3 coding sequence is TGTGCCAGCAGTTTAGAGGACTCCACGATCTATGGCTACACCTTC. As protein: CASSLEDSTIYGYTF.

The chain links TRBV19 to TRBJ1-5; D ambiguous. Trimming cost V 5 bases and J 2 bases, with 13 bases left between them. Germline loops: CDR1 LNHDA, CDR2 SQIVND (reference sequence). The CDR3 length is 15 residues. This CDR3 is CASSAWSGGNQPQHF. CDR3 nucleotide sequence: TGTGCCAGTAGTGCATGGTCTGGGGGCAATCAGCCCCAGCATTTT.

The chain uses TRBV27 and TRBJ2-7; 7 bases are shared with TRBD2. The length of the CDR3 is 14 residues. Germline CDR1 reads MNHEY; CDR2 reads SMNVEV (reference sequence). With V trimmed by 3 bases and J by 1 base, 3 bases remained unmatched. In nucleotides, the CDR3 is TGTGCCAGCAGTTTCTCGGGGGGTTCCTACGAGCAGTACTTC. It codes for CASSFSGGSYEQYF.

The rearrangement uses TRBV5-1 and TRBJ2-3; no clear D gene. Germline V gene sequence: CDR1 SGHRS, CDR2 YFSETQ. The CDR3 loop spans 15 amino acids. Trimming removed 5 bases at V and 3 bases at J, with 16 bases between. The DNA of the CDR3 is TGCGCCAGCAGGGAAGGGATTGGTAGGACAGATACGCAGTATTTT. This sequence encodes CASREGIGRTDTQYF.

V and J are TRBV6-1 and TRBJ1-2; D perhaps matches TRBD1 (5 bases). CDR3 size: 14 residues. The V gene's germline CDR1 is MNHNS and CDR2 SASEGT. V was trimmed by 3 bases and J by 4 bases, leaving 12 bases between them. The CDR3 DNA sequence: TGTGCCAGCAGTGAGGGGGAGGGGATCTATGGCTACACCTTC. It yields the protein CASSEGEGIYGYTF.

V usage is TRBV4-3 and J usage is TRBJ2-2, with 10 bases that match TRBD2. Germline assignment: CDR1 LGHNA and CDR2 YSLEER. CDR3 length equals 17 residues. With 1 base clipped from V and 0 bases from J, the junction kept 2 bases outside the gene matches. The CDR3 DNA reads as TGCGCCAGCAGCCAAGTAGCGGGAGGTACGAACACCGGGGAGCTGTTTTTT. It translates to CASSQVAGGTNTGELFF.

This chain connects TRBV11-2 to TRBJ2-5; 10 bases are shared with TRBD2. Trimming removed 0 bases from V and 5 bases from J; junction bases left unmatched: 12. CDR3 length equals 18 residues. Germline V lookup: CDR1 SGHAT, CDR2 FQNNGV. The CDR3 DNA reads as TGTGCCAGCAGCTTAGAACGGTCTAGCGGGGGTTTTGTGGAGACCCAGTACTTC. Translation gives CASSLERSSGGFVETQYF.

The chain combines TRBV5-4 with TRBJ2-1, with 11 bases lining up with TRBD2. The CDR3 loop spans 16 amino acids. CDR1 and CDR2 from the germline V gene are SGHNT and YYREEE (reference sequence). The trim removed 2 bases at V and 6 bases at J, leaving 7 bases unmatched. CDR3 coding DNA: TGTGCCAGCAGCTTACCGGGACTAGCGGTGCCCAATGAGCAGTTCTTC. It encodes CASSLPGLAVPNEQFF.

The CDR3: CASSQEIELVNQPQHF. Written as DNA, the CDR3 is TGCGCCAGCAGCCAAGAAATAGAACTGGTGAATCAGCCCCAGCATTTT. The chain uses TRBV4-1 and TRBJ1-5; no firm D call. This CDR3 is built from 16 residues. The germline V gene encodes CDR1 MGHRA and CDR2 YSYEKL. Trimming stripped 0 bases from V and 4 bases from J, with 13 bases between.

This chain uses TRBV28 with TRBJ1-6; the D is unclear. Trimming pared 4 bases from V and 16 bases from J, leaving 11 bases between. CDR1 and CDR2 from the germline V gene are MDHEN and SYDVKM. This CDR3 region has 11 residues. The CDR3 DNA follows: TGTGCCAGCAGTTCCCCAGCCACACTCCACTTT. Its protein is CASSSPATLHF.

The gene calls are TRBV27 and TRBJ2-1; 8 bases are a match to TRBD2. CDR3 length: 16 residues. After removal of 5 bases from V and 7 bases from J, the junction contained 13 bases not matched to a gene. CDR1 and CDR2 from the germline V gene are MNHEY and SMNVEV (reference sequence). The CDR3 loop is CASSPSGGALGNEQFF. CDR3 sequence (DNA): TGTGCCAGCAGTCCCTCGGGGGGGGCTCTCGGGAATGAGCAGTTCTTC.